Listed here are 16 T cell receptor beta chains from one sample, sequenced in a study of T-cell memory formation after mild COVID-19. Using its own MiXCR run on the 5' RACE reads, TCRdb lists one record per CDR3 protein. The data hold hundreds of thousands of distinct CDR3 sequences, with 15% observed a single time. Sample: PBMCs or a T cell subset sorted from them (not recorded which). These receptors were collected from a young man who had mild COVID-19 (a few samples of this study predate the infection). Cell type and time point are not known.

This clonotype was recorded a few times. The chain carries TRBV9 and TRBJ2-5; a weak D match, TRBD1 (6 bases). The CDR3 has 14 residues. Looked up from germline, CDR1 is SGDLS and CDR2 is YYNGEE. V was clipped by 0 bases and J by 4 bases, with 10 bases between them. The CDR3 region is CASSVGQDGETQYF. The CDR3 region has the DNA TGTGCCAGCAGCGTAGGACAGGACGGAGAGACCCAGTACTTC.

This clonotype was seen only a few times. J is TRBJ1-5 and V is TRBV9; TRBD1 matches 10 bases. The CDR3 has 16 amino acids. V shed 6 bases and J 4 bases; nucleotides not matched to a gene: 10. The germline V gene has CDR1 SGDLS and CDR2 YYNGEE. The CDR3 sequence is CASTPGGTGVNQPQHF. DNA for the CDR3: TGTGCCAGCACCCCAGGGGGGACAGGGGTAAATCAGCCCCAGCATTTT.

V is TRBV4-1 and J is TRBJ1-6, with D hard to call. Between the trimmed V and J ends, which lost 0 bases and 8 bases, there was a span of 8 bases. Germline lookup yields CDR1 MGHRA and CDR2 YSYEKL. This CDR3 is built from 14 residues. In DNA, the CDR3 is TGCGCCAGCAGCCAAGATTCTGAGCATTCACCCCTCCACTTT. It codes for CASSQDSEHSPLHF.

This clonotype was counted between two and nine times. This chain joins TRBV24-1 and TRBJ1-5, with D unclear. The V end lost 2 bases, the J end lost 0 bases, and 4 bases lay between the germline ends. Germline V gene sequence: CDR1 KGHDR, CDR2 SFDVKD. The CDR3 totals 14 residues. As DNA, the CDR3 is TGTGCCACCAGTGATTGGGGTAGCAATCAGCCCCAGCATTTT. Residues: CATSDWGSNQPQHF.

This clonotype appeared many times. The J gene is TRBJ2-3, the V gene TRBV7-6, with 10 positions matching TRBD2. V was pared by 1 base and J by 3 bases, with 7 bases of the junction left unmatched. The germline gives CDR1 SGHVS, CDR2 FNYEAQ. This CDR3 is built from 17 residues. The CDR3 coding sequence is TGTGCCAGCAGCTTAGGTTTGGCTAGCGGGGGAACAGATACGCAGTATTTT. Protein product: CASSLGLASGGTDTQYF.

V usage is TRBV5-1 and J usage is TRBJ2-2, with 7 bases that match TRBD1. The ends lost 0 bases at V and 4 bases at J; junction bases unmatched: 3. Germline loops: CDR1 SGHRS, CDR2 YFSETQ. The CDR3 sequence is 15 residues long. The CDR3 loop is CASSLEGAATGELFF. DNA for the CDR3: TGCGCCAGCAGCTTGGAGGGGGCGGCCACCGGGGAGCTGTTTTTT.

The chain recombines TRBV4-2 with TRBJ1-5; D is unresolved. Germline CDR1 and CDR2: LGHNA and YNFKEQ. CDR3 length: 17 residues. The ends were cut back, 0 bases at V and 2 bases at J, with 14 bases in the middle. The CDR3 sequence: CASSQDAVGWGNQPQHF. Written as DNA, the CDR3 is TGTGCCAGCAGCCAAGATGCGGTTGGATGGGGCAATCAGCCCCAGCATTTT.

This clonotype occurred many times. V gene TRBV28 combines with J gene TRBJ2-5, with D perhaps TRBD1 (6 bases). The ends were cut back, 4 bases at V and 5 bases at J, with 20 bases in the middle. CDR1 and CDR2 from the germline V gene are MDHEN and SYDVKM. There are 16 residues in the CDR3. The CDR3 sequence: CASSSPRGKERETQYF. The CDR3 bases are TGTGCCAGCAGTTCTCCCAGGGGCAAGGAAAGGGAGACCCAGTACTTC. The full variable domain, completed using reference TRBV28 and TRBJ2-5, is DVKVTQSSRYLVKRTGEKVFLECVQDMDHENMFWYRQDPGLGLRLIYFSYDVKMKEKGDIPEGYSVSREKKERFSLILESASTNQTSMYLCASSSPRGKERETQYFGPGTRLLVL.

This clonotype occurred a few times. The V call is TRBV6-5, the J call TRBJ2-7; maybe TRBD1 (6 bases). The CDR3 contains 12 residues. V dropped 5 bases and J dropped 6 bases, with 11 bases sitting between them. Per the germline V gene, CDR1 is MNHEY and CDR2 is SVGAGI. The CDR3 protein is CASSPGQTEQYF. The DNA of the CDR3 is TGTGCCAGCAGTCCTGGACAGACCGAGCAGTACTTC.

This clonotype was observed at least ten times. The chain is built from TRBV7-8 and TRBJ2-1; unclear D gene. The CDR3 length is 12 residues. V shed 4 bases and J shed 5 bases, with 6 bases lying between them. CDR1 is SGHVS, CDR2 FQNEAQ, per germline. The CDR3 DNA follows: TGTGCCAGCAGCTCCTTTAACAATGAGCAGTTCTTC. Its protein is CASSSFNNEQFF.

This clonotype occurred once. The chain carries TRBV24-1 and TRBJ2-3, with TRBD2 matching 8 bases. Germline lookup yields CDR1 KGHDR and CDR2 SFDVKD. The CDR3 sequence is 13 residues long. The V gene end was trimmed by 9 bases and the J gene end by 3 bases; junction bases not matched to a gene: 4. Here the CDR3 reads CATAGLGTDTQYF. Written as DNA, the CDR3 is TGTGCCACCGCGGGACTAGGGACAGATACGCAGTATTTT.

The V call is TRBV11-2, the J call TRBJ2-3; unclear D gene. Germline V gives CDR1 SGHAT, CDR2 FQNNGV. The CDR3 is made up of 13 amino acids. V was trimmed by 6 bases and J by 0 bases, leaving 7 bases between them. The DNA for the CDR3 is TGTGCCAGCAGAGCGCTTAGCACAGATACGCAGTATTTT. It specifies CASRALSTDTQYF.

This clonotype was seen a handful of times. The chain employs TRBV2 and TRBJ2-7, with 8 bases matching TRBD1. This CDR3 has 11 amino acids. CDR1 SNHLY and CDR2 FYNNEI come from the germline V gene. The V gene end was trimmed by 6 bases and the J gene end by 5 bases; junction bases not matched to a gene: 0. The CDR3, as DNA: TGTGCCAGCAGGGACAGGGACGAGCAGTACGTC. This gives the protein CASRDRDEQYV.

This chain joins TRBV6-5 and TRBJ2-1; 9 nucleotides match TRBD2. Per germline, CDR1 MNHEY and CDR2 SVGAGI. V trimming: 3 bases; J trimming: 10 bases; junction bases outside the gene matches: 16. The CDR3 is 17 residues long. CDR3 loop: CASSYRAGGLSLNEQFF. CDR3 DNA: TGTGCCAGCAGTTATAGGGCGGGGGGGCTGTCTCTCAACGAGCAGTTCTTC.

This chain links TRBV27 with TRBJ2-3, with a tentative D call TRBD1 (6 bases). Germline V gene sequence: CDR1 MNHEY, CDR2 SMNVEV (reference sequence). V lost 5 bases and J lost 4, with 19 bases in between. The CDR3 has 16 residues. CDR3 DNA sequence: TGTGCCAGCAGTCCAACCGGGACCAGGGGACCAGATACGCAGTATTTT. This codes for CASSPTGTRGPDTQYF.

This clonotype was detected ten times or more. This chain connects TRBV5-1 to TRBJ2-5, with a possible D match to TRBD1 (5 bases). The CDR3 runs to 14 residues. Germline assignment: CDR1 SGHRS and CDR2 YFSETQ. The V end lost 0 bases, the J end lost 2 bases, and 8 bases lay between the germline ends. CDR3: CASSLGPGQETQYF. DNA of the CDR3: TGCGCCAGCAGCTTGGGGCCAGGGCAAGAGACCCAGTACTTC.